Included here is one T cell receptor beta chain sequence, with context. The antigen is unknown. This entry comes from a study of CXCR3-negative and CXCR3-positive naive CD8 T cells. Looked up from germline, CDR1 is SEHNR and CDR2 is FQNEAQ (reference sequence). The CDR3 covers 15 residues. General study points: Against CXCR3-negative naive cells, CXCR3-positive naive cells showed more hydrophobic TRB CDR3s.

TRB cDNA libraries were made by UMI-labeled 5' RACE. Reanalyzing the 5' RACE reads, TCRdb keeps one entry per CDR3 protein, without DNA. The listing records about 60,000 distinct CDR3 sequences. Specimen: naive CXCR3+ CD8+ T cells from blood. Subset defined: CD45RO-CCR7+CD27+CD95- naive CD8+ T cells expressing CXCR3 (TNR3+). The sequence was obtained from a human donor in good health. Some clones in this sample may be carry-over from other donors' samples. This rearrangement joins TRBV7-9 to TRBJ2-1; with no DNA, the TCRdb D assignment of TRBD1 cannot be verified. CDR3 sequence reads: CASSLIGTGGSEQFF.